This record looks at one T cell receptor beta chain sequence and its context. Its target is not known. This sample was taken from a study of beta chain features in type 1 diabetes. General observations from the study: The VDJ junctions of type 1 diabetes patients carried fewer insertions and more deletions.

CDR1 is SNHLY and CDR2 is FYNNEI in the germline V gene. CDR3 length: 14 amino acids. With 7 bases clipped from V and 2 bases from J, the junction kept 4 bases outside the gene matches. The entirety of the isolated RNA underwent reverse transcription, so expressed TCRB transcripts were sequenced. Sequenced by immunoSEQ multiplex PCR; TCRdb stores in-frame clones only, minus some. The top ten hold around 0.015% of the sample, which has some 330,000 clones, approximately 11% seen once. A single heparinised blood sample, averaging around 120 mL, was obtained per donor. Cell sorting via CD45RO/CCR7/CD25/CD127/CD95/CD27 was performed to obtain CD4+ naive, central memory, regulatory and stem cell-like memory cells.

The sample taken for sequencing was naive CD4+ T cells from blood. The source is a young woman in good health. This chain links TRBV2 with TRBJ2-5; 10 nucleotides match TRBD1. The CDR3 loop reads CASNGQGGQETQYF. CDR3 sequence (DNA): TGTGCCAGCAACGGACAGGGGGGGCAAGAGACCCAGTACTTC.